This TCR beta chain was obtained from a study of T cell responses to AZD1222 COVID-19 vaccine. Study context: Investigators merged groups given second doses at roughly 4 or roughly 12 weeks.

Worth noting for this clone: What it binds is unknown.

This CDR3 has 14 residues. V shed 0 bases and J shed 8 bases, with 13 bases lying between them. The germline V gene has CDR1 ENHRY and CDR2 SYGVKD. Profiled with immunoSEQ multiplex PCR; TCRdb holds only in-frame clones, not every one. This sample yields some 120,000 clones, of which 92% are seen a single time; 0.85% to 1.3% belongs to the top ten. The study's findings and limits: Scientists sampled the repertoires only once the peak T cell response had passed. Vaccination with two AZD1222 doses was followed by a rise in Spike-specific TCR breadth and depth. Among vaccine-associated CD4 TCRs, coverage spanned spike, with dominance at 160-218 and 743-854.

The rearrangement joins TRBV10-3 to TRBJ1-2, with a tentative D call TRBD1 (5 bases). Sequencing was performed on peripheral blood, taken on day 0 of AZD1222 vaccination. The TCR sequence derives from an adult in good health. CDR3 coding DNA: TGTGCCATCAGTGAGTCGGGGGAGGGCTACGGCTACACCTTC. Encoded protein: CAISESGEGYGYTF.